The clone carrying this T cell receptor beta chain was picked up many times. Its antigen is not known. Unique molecular identifiers were incorporated into the prepared TCRbeta library. Via MiXCR, TCRdb re-called the PCR reads, giving one row per CDR3 protein. The sample lists about 78,000 distinct CDR3 sequences, approximately 14% occurring once. CDR3 length: 14 residues. In germline, CDR1 is SGHTA, CDR2 FQGNSA. J gave up 4 bases and V 2 bases, and 2 bases lay outside the gene matches. These data are taken from a study of T-cell reconstitution after alpha-beta-depleted transplantation in children. Study observations and caveats: Several hundred expanded graft clones reportedly gave rise to the alpha-beta T cells present about two months after transplant. At day 60, the high TCRbeta diversity found in some patients originated from recipient T cells and thymic progenitors that had survived. Newly generated T cells supplied most T-cell counts and diversity one year post-transplant.

Here the sequenced sample was PBMCs, mostly from graft donor cells, taken 180 days after TCRalphabeta/CD19-depleted stem cell transplant. The clonotype was recovered from a male patient aged 2-15 years who had a stem cell transplant for acute lymphoblastic leukemia, so the T cells may come from the graft donor. The chain has TRBV7-2 and TRBJ2-5; 9 nucleotides agree with TRBD2. CDR3 protein: CASSLSGGRETQYF. The CDR3 DNA sequence: TGTGCCAGCAGCTTAAGCGGGGGGAGAGAGACCCAGTACTTC. Full variable domain (outside the CDR3, taken from reference TRBV7-2 and TRBJ2-5): GAGVSQSPSNKVTEKGKDVELRCDPISGHTALYWYRQSLGQGLEFLIYFQGNSAPDKSGLPSDRFSAERTGGSVSTLTIQRTQQEDSAVYLCASSLSGGRETQYFGPGTRLLVL.